These 29 T cell receptor beta chains share one sample of origin, sequenced in a study of regulatory T cells in long-lasting Graves disease. Time point meaning: persistent/refractory GD, antithyroid drugs over 5 years with positive TRAb. From PBMCs, RNA was extracted and then used to make the TCR library. Building the TCR beta libraries relied on iRepertoire HTBI primers, and CDR3 regions underwent Arm-PCR. TCRdb passed the multiplex PCR reads through MiXCR, listing each CDR3 protein once. The profile shows 500,000 to 800,000 distinct CDR3 sequences, about 32% of them singletons. The material sequenced was peripheral blood mononuclear cells (PBMCs), taken when the disease was refractory, from a patient treated with antithyroid drugs. The receptor set was obtained from a female donor with Graves disease.

This clonotype was seen more than once but under ten times. This sequence joins TRBV20-1 and TRBJ2-7; D not certain. The CDR3 loop spans 12 amino acids. Germline CDR1 reads DFQATT; CDR2 reads SNEGSKA (reference sequence). The V and J ends lost 2 bases and 3 bases respectively, with 8 bases between them. CDR3 protein: CSARQDRYEQYF. The DNA of the CDR3 is TGCAGTGCTAGACAGGACCGCTACGAGCAGTACTTC.

The J gene is TRBJ2-7, the V gene TRBV29-1; D uncertain. This CDR3 contains 12 residues. Trimming took 4 bases from V and 3 from J, leaving 10 bases between them. CDR1 is SQVTM, CDR2 ANQGSEA, per germline. The CDR3 nucleotides are TGCAGCGTTGGATCCCTGGGCTACGAGCAGTACTTC. Translation gives CSVGSLGYEQYF.

The chain has TRBV7-9 and TRBJ2-1; 12 nucleotides line up with TRBD1. The CDR3 runs 17 residues. In germline, CDR1 is SEHNR, CDR2 FQNEAQ (reference sequence). V lost 1 base to trimming and J lost 8 bases; unmatched junction nucleotides: 9. CDR3 DNA sequence: TGTGCCAGCAGCTTAGATAGGGGACAGGGGGCATTCGATGAGCAGTTCTTC. This translates into CASSLDRGQGAFDEQFF.

V usage is TRBV7-9 and J usage is TRBJ2-1, with D perhaps TRBD1 (6 bases). The ends were cut back, 1 base at V and 10 bases at J, with 8 bases in the middle. Germline V gene lookup returns CDR1 SEHNR and CDR2 FQNEAQ (reference sequence). CDR3 size: 12 residues. The CDR3 nucleotides are TGTGCCAGCAGCTTAGGGACAGCCGAGCAGTTCTTC. Translated, it gives CASSLGTAEQFF.

This clonotype was counted at least ten times. This rearrangement joins TRBV12-3 or TRBV12-4 to TRBJ1-1; D unresolved. The CDR3 has 12 residues. Trimming cost V 6 bases and J 0 bases, with 5 bases left between them. Here the CDR3 DNA reads TGTGCCAGCAGAATAATGAACACTGAAGCTTTCTTT. Translated: CASRIMNTEAFF.

This clonotype was observed many times. The V gene is TRBV12-3 or TRBV12-4, the J gene TRBJ1-1; D is unclear. This CDR3 has 15 amino acids. Deletions cut 6 bases from V and 4 bases from J, with 18 bases between. The chain's CDR3 is CASSHTITIATEAFF. Written as DNA, the CDR3 is TGTGCCAGCAGCCATACAATCACCATCGCCACTGAAGCTTTCTTT.

V usage is TRBV5-6 and J usage is TRBJ1-4; D is possibly TRBD1 (5 bases). Germline V lookup: CDR1 SGHDT, CDR2 YYEEEE. The CDR3 has 14 residues. V was clipped by 4 bases and J by 3 bases, with 10 bases between them. The CDR3 is CASSPVGANEKLFF. DNA of the CDR3: TGTGCCAGCAGCCCGGTGGGGGCTAATGAAAAACTGTTTTTT.

The V gene is TRBV20-1, the J gene TRBJ2-7; 9 nucleotides agree with TRBD1. Germline loops: CDR1 DFQATT, CDR2 SNEGSKA (reference sequence). Trimming at V came to 3 bases and at J to 5 bases, leaving 11 bases not matched to a gene. This CDR3 region has 15 residues. CDR3: CSASSWGQGIDEQYF. The CDR3 nucleotides are TGCAGTGCTAGCAGCTGGGGACAGGGTATCGACGAGCAGTACTTC.

The chain combines TRBV6-1 with TRBJ2-3; weak D call: TRBD2 (5 bases). Germline CDR1 is MNHNS and CDR2 is SASEGT. CDR3 length equals 14 residues. Trimming pared 4 bases from V and 2 bases from J, leaving 10 bases between. The CDR3 region has the DNA TGTGCCAGCAGTGGGACTCACCCCACAGATACGCAGTATTTT. Its protein is CASSGTHPTDTQYF.

V usage is TRBV10-1 and J usage is TRBJ1-1; 8 nucleotides line up with TRBD1. The junction had 10 bases not matched to a gene; V was cut back by 6 bases and J by 1 base. The CDR3 runs 16 residues. Germline V gene data show CDR1 as WNHNN and CDR2 as SYGVQD (reference sequence). The CDR3 region is CASSPGQGTGNTEAFF. For the CDR3, the DNA is TGCGCCAGCAGCCCCGGACAGGGAACGGGGAACACTGAAGCTTTCTTT.

The gene calls are TRBV20-1 and TRBJ1-5, with no clear D. Germline V CDR1 and CDR2: DFQATT, SNEGSKA (reference sequence). The CDR3 has 13 residues. Trimming left V 2 bases short and J 10 bases short, with 15 bases between. CDR3 in DNA: TGCAGTGCTAGAACCCTCGGGGTTGGCCCCCAGCATTTT. The encoded protein is CSARTLGVGPQHF.

The chain carries TRBV6-1 and TRBJ1-2, with D possibly TRBD1 on 5 matching bases. Germline V gives CDR1 MNHNS, CDR2 SASEGT. The CDR3 is made up of 14 amino acids. The V gene lost 6 bases and the J gene lost 4 bases, with 15 bases spanning the gap. The CDR3 loop reads CASRPRGVGYGYTF. CDR3 nucleotides: TGTGCCAGCAGACCAAGGGGTGTCGGCTATGGCTACACCTTC.

The CDR3 nucleotides read TGTGCCAGCAGCCCCTTGGGGGGTTCACCCCTCCACTTT. Its translation: CASSPLGGSPLHF. The gene calls are TRBV3-1 and TRBJ1-6, with D possibly matching TRBD1 (5 bases). Trimming took 4 bases from V and 9 from J, leaving 10 bases between them. The CDR3 runs 13 residues. Germline CDR1 is LGHDT and CDR2 is YNNKEL (reference sequence). Together with reference TRBV3-1 and TRBJ1-6, the CDR3 gives the full variable domain: DTAVSQTPKYLVTQMGNDKSIKCEQNLGHDTMYWYKQDSKKFLKIMFSYNNKELIINETVPNRFSPKSPDKAHLNLHINSLELGDSAVYFCASSPLGGSPLHFGNGTRLTVT.

V gene TRBV19 combines with J gene TRBJ1-1; D is undetermined. The germline V gene encodes CDR1 LNHDA and CDR2 SQIVND (reference sequence). The CDR3 extends over 14 amino acids. The V end lost 3 bases, the J end lost 2 bases, and 10 bases lay between the germline ends. Written as DNA, the CDR3 is TGTGCCAGTAGTATTAAGGCGGAAAACACTGAAGCTTTCTTT. This gives the protein CASSIKAENTEAFF.

The V and J genes are TRBV9 and TRBJ2-5, with D possibly TRBD2 on 5 matching bases. Germline lookup yields CDR1 SGDLS and CDR2 YYNGEE. This CDR3 comprises 13 residues. V dropped 3 bases and J dropped 9 bases, with 15 bases sitting between them. CDR3: CASSAGVIEAQYF. CDR3 coding DNA: TGTGCCAGCAGCGCCGGGGTCATTGAGGCCCAGTACTTC.

The genes are TRBV20-1 and TRBJ1-2; no clear D gene. Per the germline V gene, CDR1 is DFQATT and CDR2 is SNEGSKA (reference sequence). The CDR3 has 11 amino acids. V shed 6 bases and J shed 4 bases, with 9 bases lying between them. The DNA of the CDR3 is TGCAGTGCCCCGGGTATCTATGGCTACACCTTC. Its translation: CSAPGIYGYTF.

This clonotype was detected only a few times. The chain links TRBV5-1 to TRBJ2-7; D is perhaps TRBD1 (6 bases). V lost 0 bases, J lost 0 bases, and 10 bases lay in between. CDR3 length: 15 amino acids. Germline CDR1 and CDR2: SGHRS and YFSETQ. The CDR3 loop is CASSLAGTLSYEQYF. CDR3 DNA: TGCGCCAGCAGCTTGGCCGGGACACTCTCCTACGAGCAGTACTTC. Full variable domain (missing parts from reference TRBV5-1 and TRBJ2-7): KAGVTQTPRYLIKTRGQQVTLSCSPISGHRSVSWYQQTPGQGLQFLFEYFSETQRNKGNFPGRFSGRQFSNSRSEMNVSTLELGDSALYLCASSLAGTLSYEQYFGPGTRLTVT.

The genes are TRBV9 and TRBJ1-1, with a weak D call TRBD1 (6 bases). Germline CDR1 and CDR2: SGDLS and YYNGEE. With 0 bases removed from V and 0 bases from J, the gap between germline ends came to 12 bases. The CDR3 contains 16 residues. CDR3 bases: TGTGCCAGCAGCGTAGGACCCGGACAGATGAACACTGAAGCTTTCTTT. Protein sequence: CASSVGPGQMNTEAFF.

This clonotype has at least ten counts. The chain has TRBV12-3 or TRBV12-4 and TRBJ1-2, with 8 bases lining up with TRBD1. This CDR3 contains 15 residues. The junction had 6 bases not matched to a gene; V was cut back by 5 bases and J by 1 base. CDR3 nucleotides: TGTGCCAGCAGTGCCGGGACAGGCCTTAACTATGGCTACACCTTC. Translation gives CASSAGTGLNYGYTF.

This clonotype has ten or more counts. The chain has TRBV10-3 and TRBJ1-6; maybe TRBD1 (5 bases). The germline V and J ends were trimmed by 5 bases and 7 bases, with 6 bases remaining between them. Germline V lookup: CDR1 ENHRY, CDR2 SYGVKD. This CDR3 contains 12 residues. The CDR3 DNA follows: TGTGCCATCAGTTCAGGGAATTCACCCCTCCACTTT. This codes for CAISSGNSPLHF.

The J gene is TRBJ2-3, the V gene TRBV12-3 or TRBV12-4; D call uncertain. The length of the CDR3 is 15 residues. Trimming removed 3 bases from V and 2 bases from J, with 12 bases in between. The CDR3 sequence: CASSFVQRYTDTQYF. The CDR3 DNA sequence: TGTGCCAGCAGTTTTGTACAGCGTTACACAGATACGCAGTATTTT.

This clonotype turned up a few times. DNA for the CDR3: TGTGCCAGCAGCGCCGGGACCCACCAAGAGACCCAGTACTTC. Its protein product is CASSAGTHQETQYF. This rearrangement joins TRBV9 to TRBJ2-5; D is possibly TRBD1 or TRBD2 (5 bases each). The germline V gene encodes CDR1 SGDLS and CDR2 YYNGEE. The CDR3 sequence is 14 residues long. The V gene lost 3 bases and the J gene lost 0 bases, with 9 bases spanning the gap.

There are a few counts of this clonotype. The rearrangement uses TRBV20-1 and TRBJ1-5, with D possibly TRBD1 on 5 matching bases. Trimming removed 1 base from V and 3 bases from J, with 10 bases in between. The CDR3 sequence is 14 residues long. Germline V lookup: CDR1 DFQATT, CDR2 SNEGSKA (reference sequence). The CDR3 reads CSARAGAVNQPQHF. For the CDR3, the DNA is TGCAGTGCTAGAGCCGGGGCCGTCAATCAGCCCCAGCATTTT.

The chain couples TRBV29-1 to TRBJ1-4; no firm D call. V lost 4 bases and J lost 0, with 3 bases in between. In germline, CDR1 is SQVTM, CDR2 ANQGSEA. The CDR3 loop spans 12 amino acids. The CDR3, as DNA: TGCAGCGTTGGGTCAACTAATGAAAAACTGTTTTTT. It yields the protein CSVGSTNEKLFF.

This clonotype was detected only a few times. This sequence joins TRBV6-1 and TRBJ2-7, with TRBD2 as a possible D gene (5 bases). V lost 7 bases and J lost 2, with 15 bases in between. Per the germline V gene, CDR1 is MNHNS and CDR2 is SASEGT. There are 14 residues in the CDR3. CDR3 protein: CASTGDYLTYEQYF. The CDR3 region has the DNA TGTGCCAGCACCGGCGACTACCTTACCTACGAGCAGTACTTC.

The chain employs TRBV28 and TRBJ1-5; D might be TRBD1 (5 bases). Germline values: CDR1 MDHEN, CDR2 SYDVKM. Trimming stripped 6 bases from V and 4 bases from J, with 16 bases between. The CDR3 is 15 residues long. Here the CDR3 reads CASRARQLANQPQHF. CDR3 DNA: TGTGCCAGCAGAGCTCGACAGTTAGCAAATCAGCCCCAGCATTTT. Full variable domain (missing parts from reference TRBV28 and TRBJ1-5): DVKVTQSSRYLVKRTGEKVFLECVQDMDHENMFWYRQDPGLGLRLIYFSYDVKMKEKGDIPEGYSVSREKKERFSLILESASTNQTSMYLCASRARQLANQPQHFGDGTRLSIL.

Ten or more counts support this clonotype. J is TRBJ2-5 and V is TRBV19; no clear D gene. This CDR3 is 13 amino acids long. V dropped 7 bases and J dropped 5 bases, with 14 bases sitting between them. Germline CDR1 and CDR2: LNHDA and SQIVND (reference sequence). The CDR3 nucleotides read TGTGCCAGTACACGGGCCGACGGTGAGACCCAGTACTTC. Its translation: CASTRADGETQYF.

The CDR3 nucleotides read TGTGCCAGCAGCTTTGGCCACTCTGGGGCCAACGTCCTGACTTTC. Translating it yields CASSFGHSGANVLTF. The chain joins TRBV7-2 to TRBJ2-6; no definite D call. The V gene lost 3 bases and the J gene lost 0 bases, with 6 bases spanning the gap. The germline CDR1 and CDR2 sequences are SGHTA and FQGNSA. This CDR3 region has 15 residues.

In its sample, this clonotype was seen once. J is TRBJ1-6 and V is TRBV5-6, with 9 nucleotides matching TRBD1. The CDR3 extends over 15 amino acids. In germline, CDR1 is SGHDT, CDR2 YYEEEE. The V gene end was trimmed by 4 bases and the J gene end by 5 bases; junction bases not matched to a gene: 4. The CDR3 loop reads CASSVGQGNNSPLHF. The CDR3 DNA sequence: TGTGCCAGCAGCGTGGGACAGGGCAATAATTCACCCCTCCACTTT.